These T cell receptor beta chains were read from a single sample in a study of blood T cells in healthy people across ages. Each CDR3 protein gets one entry after TCRdb re-called the 5' RACE reads with MiXCR. Of fewer than 950,000 distinct CDR3 sequences in the sample, 50% to 65% are singletons; the top ten hold about 42%. Sequencing used blood. Source of these receptors: a man older than 75 in good health. The CDR3 runs from the conserved cysteine through the conserved F or W. The D gene is left open where the match is weak. Not all rows give a size; the values are once, few, many and, for expanded clones, a class.

cdr3_length	j_call	v_call	d_call	clone_size	cdr3_nt	cdr3_aa
16	TRBJ2-5	TRBV20-1	TRBD2	-	TGCAGCCCTCTTAGCCCACTAGCGGACCGAGGGCAGACCCAGTACTTC	CSPLSPLADRGQTQYF
15	TRBJ2-1	TRBV20-1	TRBD2	few	TGCAGTGCTAGATCTCTAGCGGGAGGGTACAATGAGCAGTTCTTC	CSARSLAGGYNEQFF
17	TRBJ2-2	TRBV9	TRBD2	-	TGTGCCAGCAGCGTAGCTCTAGCGGCTACCACCACCGGGGAGCTGTTTTTT	CASSVALAATTTGELFF
16	TRBJ1-2	TRBV25-1	TRBD1	few	TGTGCCAGCAGTGGGACAGGGGGACTAACTATTTATGGCTACACCTTC	CASSGTGGLTIYGYTF
18	TRBJ2-3	TRBV10-2	TRBD1	-	TGCGCCAGCAGTGAAATGGACAGGGTGGTATGGGGGCACGGATACGCGTATTTT	CASSEMDRVVWGHGYAYF
16	TRBJ1-4	TRBV5-1	-	-	TGCGCCAGCAGCCGCAACGTAGGGGGATTTGATGAAAAACTGTTTTTT	CASSRNVGGFDEKLFF
15	TRBJ1-4	TRBV29-1	-	-	TGCAGCGTTGGACGAAGGGGGGGGGATAATGAAAAACTGTTTTTT	CSVGRRGGDNEKLFF
15	TRBJ2-1	TRBV12-3/TRBV12-4	TRBD2	-	TGTGCCAGCAGTTTTGTCGGGAGGGCCGCCAGTGAGCAGTTCTTC	CASSFVGRAASEQFF
16	TRBJ2-6	TRBV12-3/TRBV12-4	TRBD1	-	TGTGCCAGCAGTTTAAGGGGGCAGGGTTGGGCCAACGTCCTGACTTTC	CASSLRGQGWANVLTF
13	TRBJ2-7	TRBV20-1	-	-	TGCAGTGTCCTGAAGGAGTCTTCCTACGAGCAGAACTTC	CSVLKESSYEQNF
15	TRBJ2-1	TRBV7-2	-	few	TGTGCCAGCAACCTCCCGGGCTTCCCTCTGGATGAGCAGTTCTTC	CASNLPGFPLDEQFF
14	TRBJ1-2	TRBV5-5	TRBD1	-	TGTGCCAGCAGCTTCCAGACAGGGAACTATGGCTACACCTTC	CASSFQTGNYGYTF
19	TRBJ1-2	TRBV27	-	-	TGTGCCAGCAGTTTATCGGTGGTGGGCAGGGAGAAGTGGTCATATGGCTACACCTTC	CASSLSVVGREKWSYGYTF
14	TRBJ1-5	TRBV28	-	-	TGTGCCAGCAGCCCCCAGCTACCCAATCAGCCCCAGCATTTT	CASSPQLPNQPQHF
15	TRBJ1-1	TRBV7-2	-	once	TGTGCCAGCAGCTTACAGGGGAGAGGGTATCTTGAAGCTTTCTTT	CASSLQGRGYLEAFF
12	TRBJ2-1	TRBV6-1	-	few	TGTGCCAGCAGCAGGCGACGAAATGAGCAGTTCTTC	CASSRRRNEQFF
12	TRBJ2-4	TRBV5-6	TRBD1	-	TGTGCCAGCAGCATTCGACAGGGGAAATTGTACTTC	CASSIRQGKLYF
15	TRBJ1-2	TRBV27	-	-	TGTGCCAGCAGTCTAACAGGGAACCCCTACTATGGCTACACCTTC	CASSLTGNPYYGYTF
14	TRBJ1-2	TRBV2	-	-	TGTGCCAGCACCTATAGGGGAACTAACTATGGCTACACCTTC	CASTYRGTNYGYTF
13	TRBJ1-2	TRBV20-1	TRBD1	once	TGCAGTGCTAGTTCGACAGGGAACTATGGCTACACCTTC	CSASSTGNYGYTF
13	TRBJ2-3	TRBV7-2	-	few	TGTGCCAGCAGCTTAGGGTGGGGCAGATACGCGTATTTT	CASSLGWGRYAYF
16	TRBJ1-2	TRBV14	-	few	TGTGCCAGCAGCCACTCCCAACAGGGCCGTATCTATGGCTACACCTTC	CASSHSQQGRIYGYTF
13	TRBJ2-1	TRBV6-5	-	-	TGTGCCAGCAGTCAGACCCGTAGCAATGAGCAGTTCTTC	CASSQTRSNEQFF
17	TRBJ1-2	TRBV7-9	TRBD1	-	TGTGCCAGCAGCACCCTTACTCCGGGACAGGCCCACTATGGCTACACCTTC	CASSTLTPGQAHYGYTF
13	TRBJ1-3	TRBV29-1	-	few	TGCAGCGTCGAAGGTCCGAGGGCAAACACCATATATTTT	CSVEGPRANTIYF
16	TRBJ2-3	TRBV27	-	-	TGTGCCAGCAGCCACGTTGGAGGCGGCAAGCACAGATACGCGTATTTT	CASSHVGGGKHRYAYF
15	TRBJ2-4	TRBV7-2	TRBD2	few	TGTGCCAGCAGCTTAGTACTAGCGGGAGGGGGCCTTCAGTACTTC	CASSLVLAGGGLQYF
14	TRBJ1-1	TRBV5-1	-	-	TGCGCCAGCAGCCCGGGTGGGGTAAACACTGAAGCTTTCTTT	CASSPGGVNTEAFF
15	TRBJ2-6	TRBV9	-	few	TGTGCCAGCAGCGTAGGGGTCGTCGGGGCCAACGTCCTGACTTTC	CASSVGVVGANVLTF
17	TRBJ2-3	TRBV4-2	-	-	TGTGCCAGCAGCCAAGATGGTGGACAGCCGAGCACAGATACGCAGTATTTT	CASSQDGGQPSTDTQYF
17	TRBJ2-1	TRBV5-1	TRBD2	-	TGCGCCAGCAGCCCGGGACTAGCGGGAGGGATTAACAATGAGCAGTTCTTC	CASSPGLAGGINNEQFF
18	TRBJ2-1	TRBV11-3	-	few	TGTGCCAGCAGCCATCACGGGGGCGGGAGCTTCCCCTACAATGAGCAGTTCTTC	CASSHHGGGSFPYNEQFF
12	TRBJ1-2	TRBV29-1	-	-	TGCAGCGTTGAAGCTGGGGGGGGAGGCTACACCTTC	CSVEAGGGGYTF
14	TRBJ2-7	TRBV24-1	TRBD1	-	TGTGCCACCAGTCAAGGACAGGGTATGTACGAGCAGTACTTC	CATSQGQGMYEQYF
15	TRBJ1-1	TRBV18	-	-	TGTGCCAGCTCACCAGGTACAGGCAGTTACACTGAAGCTTTCTTT	CASSPGTGSYTEAFF
14	TRBJ1-2	TRBV3-1	TRBD1	-	TGTGCCAGCAGCCAGGTACAGGGGGCCCGCGGCTATACCTTC	CASSQVQGARGYTF
15	TRBJ2-5	TRBV4-2	-	-	TGTGCCAGCAGCCAAGGGGGCGGAAGGGCGGGTGAGCAGTACTTC	CASSQGGGRAGEQYF
15	TRBJ2-7	TRBV9	-	many	TGTGCCAGCAGCGTAGGAGGGAATAATCTCTACGAGCAGTACTTC	CASSVGGNNLYEQYF
16	TRBJ2-6	TRBV18	-	-	TGTGCCAGCTCACGTGAGCAGAACTCTGGGGCCAACGTCCTGACTTTC	CASSREQNSGANVLTF
16	TRBJ2-5	TRBV5-1	TRBD1	-	TGCGCCAGCAGCGGTACCGGGACAGGGGGAATAGAGACCCAGTACTTC	CASSGTGTGGIETQYF
15	TRBJ2-6	TRBV2	-	-	TGTGCCAGCAGTTTGAACAGTGCTGGGGCCAACGTCCTGACTTTC	CASSLNSAGANVLTF
15	TRBJ2-3	TRBV6-5	-	-	TGTGCCAGCAGTTACTTTAGGGGTGCGACAGATACGCAGTATTTT	CASSYFRGATDTQYF
14	TRBJ2-3	TRBV7-9	-	-	TGTGCCAGCAGGCGAAGGACTGAGCCAGATACGCAGTATTTT	CASRRRTEPDTQYF
16	TRBJ1-4	TRBV9	-	-	TGTGCCAGCAGCCCCCGGTGGGGAGGCACAGATGAAAAACTGTTTTTT	CASSPRWGGTDEKLFF
14	TRBJ1-1	TRBV7-2	-	few	TGTGCCAGCAGCCCCCGGACGATGAACACTGAAGCTTTCTTT	CASSPRTMNTEAFF
15	TRBJ2-1	TRBV3-1	-	-	TGTGCCAGCAGCCAAGCTCTCACCGTCGGGAATGAGCAGTTCTTC	CASSQALTVGNEQFF
16	TRBJ2-1	TRBV18	TRBD2	-	TGTGCCAGCTCCCGTCCTGGCGGGAGTTCCTACAATGAGCAGTTCTTC	CASSRPGGSSYNEQFF
14	TRBJ2-3	TRBV11-2	-	few	TGTGCCAGCAGTCCTGGGGGGGCCAAAGATACGCAGTATTTT	CASSPGGAKDTQYF
17	TRBJ2-1	TRBV5-1	-	-	TGCGCCAGCAGCCCGCCCCCGGGCTACAAAATGTACAATGAGCAGTTCTTC	CASSPPPGYKMYNEQFF
16	TRBJ2-3	TRBV7-2	TRBD2	-	TGTGCCAGCAGCCCCGGACTAGCGGGTTTACACAGATACGCGTATTTT	CASSPGLAGLHRYAYF
15	TRBJ1-4	TRBV20-1	-	-	TGCAGTGCTCCCCGAGGAGGGGCCACTAATGAAAAACTGTTTTTT	CSAPRGGATNEKLFF
13	TRBJ2-1	TRBV2	-	few	TGTGCCAGCAGCTTGGACTGGAACAATGAGCAGTTCTTC	CASSLDWNNEQFF
14	TRBJ2-1	TRBV10-3	TRBD1	few	TGTGCCATCAGTGAAGGGGACAGAGCTAATGAGCAGTTCTTC	CAISEGDRANEQFF
14	TRBJ2-1	TRBV5-4	TRBD2	-	TGTGCCAGCAGTCTGAATAGCGGGAAAAATGAGCAGTTCTTC	CASSLNSGKNEQFF
12	TRBJ2-7	TRBV29-1	-	once	TGCAGCACCCAGACAAGCTACAATGAGCAGTACTTC	CSTQTSYNEQYF